Each of the 20 T cell receptor beta chains below was sequenced from the same sample in a study of blood T cell repertoires in COVID-19 (dated by TCRdb to about 2020). The library was obtained by the immunoSEQ multiplex PCR assay. The immuneACCESS repertoire file appears here via TCRdb, limited to in-frame rearrangements. These files lack a portion of the clones; in checked studies, under half of the deficit traces to unresolved V genes, and the cause of the others is not known. The sample contains 130,000 or so clones, around 85% of them found a single time. The ten largest clones take up approximately 4% of the sample. The sample was peripheral blood. Source of these receptors: a human donor in a cohort sampled during active COVID-19.

The CDR3 loop is CASSLLSAGSNTGELFF. CDR3 sequence (DNA): TGTGCCAGCAGCTTATTATCGGCGGGTTCGAACACCGGGGAGCTGTTTTTT. The rearrangement uses TRBV7-2 and TRBJ2-2; D possibly corresponds to TRBD2 (5 bases). The CDR3 runs 17 residues. The V end was cut by 2 bases, the J end by 0 bases, with 13 bases between. CDR1 is SGHTA, CDR2 FQGNSA, per germline.

This chain's CDR3 is CASSRGGGPSDEQFF. Here the CDR3 DNA reads TGCGCCAGCAGTAGGGGTGGTGGGCCGAGCGATGAGCAGTTCTTC. The rearrangement joins TRBV10-1 to TRBJ2-1, with D tentatively TRBD1 (5 bases). Germline assignment: CDR1 WNHNN and CDR2 SYGVQD (reference sequence). The CDR3 runs 15 residues. V was shortened by 5 bases and J by 8 bases, with 19 bases between the two germline ends.

The V and J genes are TRBV12-3 or TRBV12-4 and TRBJ2-1; D is perhaps TRBD1 (6 bases). The CDR3 sequence is 12 residues long. Trimming left V 8 bases short and J 9 bases short, with 14 bases between. CDR3 region: CASHTGFGEQFF. As DNA, the CDR3 is TGTGCCAGCCACACAGGGTTCGGTGAGCAGTTCTTC.

The chain combines TRBV14 with TRBJ1-1; 8 bases align to TRBD1. Per the germline V gene, CDR1 is SGHDN and CDR2 is FVKESK. CDR3 length equals 13 residues. V shed 1 base, J shed 5 bases, and the junction held 0 bases outside the gene matches. In nucleotides, the CDR3 is TGTGCCAGCAGCCAAGGGACAGGGACTGAAGCTTTCTTT. It is translated as CASSQGTGTEAFF. Looking up the rest from reference TRBV14 and TRBJ1-1 gives the full variable domain: EAGVTQFPSHSVIEKGQTVTLRCDPISGHDNLYWYRRVMGKEIKFLLHFVKESKQDESGMPNNRFLAERTGGTYSTLKVQPAELEDSGVYFCASSQGTGTEAFFGQGTRLTVV.

The rearrangement links TRBV3-1 (or the pseudogene TRBV3-2) to TRBJ2-7; weak D call: TRBD2 (5 bases). The CDR3 totals 12 residues. The V gene's germline CDR1 is LGHDT and CDR2 YNNKEL (reference sequence). Trimming took 4 bases from V and 3 from J, leaving 7 bases between them. CDR3 sequence: CASSRTDYEQYV. The CDR3 DNA sequence: TGTGCCAGCAGCCGGACTGACTACGAGCAGTACGTC.

This chain uses TRBV4-1 with TRBJ2-3, with 11 bases matching TRBD2. V lost 4 bases to trimming and J lost 3 bases; unmatched junction nucleotides: 9. This CDR3 region has 17 residues. Germline CDR1 and CDR2: MGHRA and YSYEKL. CDR3: CASSLLGLAAGTDTQYF. Here the CDR3 DNA reads TGCGCCAGCAGCCTTCTGGGACTAGCGGCCGGTACAGATACGCAGTATTTT.

The chain has TRBV30 and TRBJ1-6; D is uncertain. Germline CDR1 reads GTSNPN; CDR2 reads SVGIG (reference sequence). The CDR3 extends over 12 amino acids. Trimming stripped 4 bases from V and 12 bases from J, with 13 bases between. DNA of the CDR3: TGTGCCTGGAATCACCCCATGCGACCCCTCCACTTT. Residues: CAWNHPMRPLHF.

The chain is built from TRBV30 and TRBJ1-3; D call uncertain. The V end was cut by 1 base, the J end by 0 bases, with 4 bases between. Germline loops: CDR1 GTSNPN, CDR2 SVGIG (reference sequence). This CDR3 contains 13 residues. The CDR3 reads CAWSGVSGNTIYF. In DNA, the CDR3 is TGTGCCTGGAGTGGAGTCTCTGGAAACACCATATATTTT.

J is TRBJ2-5 and V is TRBV5-1, with 11 bases identical to TRBD1. This CDR3 is built from 16 residues. Germline V gene lookup returns CDR1 SGHRS and CDR2 YFSETQ. V was clipped by 4 bases and J by 2 bases; unmatched bases: 7. In nucleotides, the CDR3 is TGCGCCAGCAGCCCCGGACAGGGGGCCCTTCAAGAGACCCAGTACTTC. This codes for CASSPGQGALQETQYF.

The chain combines TRBV29-1 with TRBJ1-1; perhaps TRBD1 as D (5 bases). V lost 6 bases and J lost 0, with 11 bases in between. The CDR3 length is 13 residues. Germline V gives CDR1 SQVTM, CDR2 ANQGSEA. CDR3 region: CSVLEGMNTEAFF. The DNA of the CDR3 is TGCAGCGTCTTGGAGGGGATGAACACTGAAGCTTTCTTT.

The V gene is TRBV5-4, the J gene TRBJ1-2; 8 bases align to TRBD1. The germline V gene encodes CDR1 SGHNT and CDR2 YYREEE (reference sequence). This CDR3 spans 14 amino acids. Germline trimming cut 2 bases from V and 3 bases from J; bases unmatched to any gene: 3. In nucleotides, the CDR3 is TGTGCCAGCAGCTTAAAACAGGGGGACTATGGCTACACCTTC. This codes for CASSLKQGDYGYTF.

The chain couples TRBV12-3 or TRBV12-4 to TRBJ1-2; D is perhaps TRBD1 (5 bases). V was clipped by 5 bases and J by 6 bases, with 13 bases between them. This CDR3 has 13 amino acids. CDR3 sequence (DNA): TGTGCCAGCAGTAACGCAGGGCTCAATGGCTACACCTTC. It encodes CASSNAGLNGYTF.

The rearrangement links TRBV27 to TRBJ1-1; unclear D gene. CDR1 MNHEY and CDR2 SMNVEV come from the germline V gene (reference sequence). The CDR3 extends over 14 amino acids. V shed 1 base and J shed 3 bases, with 9 bases lying between them. CDR3 protein: CASSLLGHYTEAFF. For the CDR3, the DNA is TGTGCCAGCAGTTTATTGGGCCATTACACTGAAGCTTTCTTT.

The chain is built from TRBV5-1 and TRBJ2-1, with 8 bases fitting TRBD2. Germline assignment: CDR1 SGHRS and CDR2 YFSETQ. V shed 4 bases, J shed 2 bases, and the junction held 5 bases outside the gene matches. CDR3 size: 15 residues. CDR3 bases: TGCGCCAGCAGCCCGGCGGGACTAGCCTACAATGAGCAGTTCTTC. Protein: CASSPAGLAYNEQFF.

This chain uses TRBV7-7 with TRBJ2-1; no definite D call. The CDR3 extends over 17 amino acids. In germline, CDR1 is SSHAT, CDR2 FNYEAQ (reference sequence). V dropped 4 bases and J dropped 2 bases, with 18 bases sitting between them. Here the CDR3 reads CASSSLATRATYNEQFF. The CDR3, as DNA: TGTGCCAGCAGCTCCCTGGCGACCCGAGCGACCTACAATGAGCAGTTCTTC.

The chain combines TRBV27 with TRBJ2-1; no firm D call. The CDR3 is 17 amino acids. Per the germline V gene, CDR1 is MNHEY and CDR2 is SMNVEV (reference sequence). Deletions cut 1 base from V and 3 bases from J, with 16 bases between. CDR3 nucleotide sequence: TGTGCCAGCAGTTTATTAGCCCGTCTTGATAGCTACAATGAGCAGTTCTTC. Its protein product is CASSLLARLDSYNEQFF.

The gene calls are TRBV2 and TRBJ2-1, with 11 bases identical to TRBD2. CDR3 length: 16 amino acids. Germline V gene sequence: CDR1 SNHLY, CDR2 FYNNEI. The V and J ends lost 2 bases and 5 bases, in that order; junction bases with no gene match: 5. DNA of the CDR3: TGTGCCAGCAGTGAAAGACTGGGACTAGCGGACAATGAGCAGTTCTTC. Translating gives CASSERLGLADNEQFF.

The chain joins TRBV19 to TRBJ1-5; no firm D call. Per the germline V gene, CDR1 is LNHDA and CDR2 is SQIVND (reference sequence). The CDR3 sequence is 15 residues long. V was pared by 8 bases and J by 1 base, with 15 bases between. CDR3 sequence reads: CASASQEGSNQPQHF. DNA for the CDR3: TGTGCCAGTGCCTCCCAGGAAGGCAGCAATCAGCCCCAGCATTTT.

This clone was seen only once. V gene TRBV10-3 combines with J gene TRBJ1-3; the match to TRBD1 covers 9 bases. With 11 bases clipped from V and 8 bases from J, the junction kept 13 bases outside the gene matches. Germline V gives CDR1 ENHRY, CDR2 SYGVKD. CDR3 size: 14 residues. The CDR3 here is CAAETGGSKYTIYF. DNA for the CDR3: TGTGCCGCAGAAACAGGGGGCTCGAAGTACACCATATATTTT.

This chain joins TRBV30 and TRBJ1-4; TRBD1 aligns across 7 bases. The junction had 12 bases not matched to a gene; V was cut back by 4 bases and J by 10 bases. Germline values: CDR1 GTSNPN, CDR2 SVGIG (reference sequence). This CDR3 comprises 14 residues. Here the CDR3 reads CAWTRQGSQSKLFF. The DNA of the CDR3 is TGTGCCTGGACGCGACAGGGCAGCCAGTCAAAACTGTTTTTT. The full variable domain, completed using reference TRBV30 and TRBJ1-4, is SQTIHQWPATLVQPVGSPLSLECTVEGTSNPNLYWYRQAAGRGLQLLFYSVGIGQISSEVPQNLSASRPQDRQFILSSKKLLLSDSGFYLCAWTRQGSQSKLFFGSGTQLSVL.